This T cell receptor beta chain was captured by sequencing in a study of T cell responses to AZD1222 COVID-19 vaccine. Assay used: immunoSEQ multiplex PCR; TCRdb lists only in-frame clones, some missing. The table records approximately 160,000 clones, approximately 90% of them present only once. Germline V gives CDR1 SEHNR, CDR2 FQNEAQ (reference sequence). The length of the CDR3 is 13 residues. Trimming took 5 bases from V and 6 from J, leaving 10 bases between them. The input for sequencing was peripheral blood, taken on day 0 of AZD1222 vaccination. The receptor comes from an adult in good health. The chain has TRBV7-9 and TRBJ2-2; possibly TRBD2 for D (6 bases). Here the CDR3 DNA reads TGTGCCAGCAGCCCCTCGGGGGCCGGGGAGCTGTTTTTT. This translates into CASSPSGAGELFF. The full variable domain, rest sourced from reference TRBV7-9 and TRBJ2-2, is DTGVSQNPRHKITKRGQNVTFRCDPISEHNRLYWYRQTLGQGPEFLTYFQNEAQLEKSRLLSDRFSAERPKGSFSTLEIQRTEQGDSAMYLCASSPSGAGELFFGEGSRLTVL.